The present entry profiles one TCR beta chain with its context. It lacks a known antigen. No per-base quality is available; no much larger clone lies one base away. The data stem from a study of post-analysis software for immune sequencing data (dated by TCRdb to 2015 to 2017). At the level of the whole study: Recorded disease courses included relapsing-remitting, secondary progressive and progressive-relapsing multiple sclerosis, with some patients lacking subtype annotation. A subset of samples was prepared in parallel using single-end sample barcoding, then pooled and co-amplified after Illumina adapter ligation. The multiple sclerosis patient repertoires were compared with 11 previously published healthy control repertoires from donors aged roughly 6 to 27 years. Results and caveats for the whole study, not just this receptor: Direct clustering with F measure showed strong co-clustering of samples prepared in the same batch, prompting a batch-effect correction. Compared with controls, multiple sclerosis patients had significantly lower normalized Chao1 diversity, a finding suggesting substantial peripheral T-cell clonal expansion. Patients showed significantly higher frequencies than controls for five TRBV segments, among them TRBV5-6, TRBV5-1 and TRBV20-1. The multiple sclerosis patient group was slightly younger than the control group.

Library construction relied on PCR. These reads were obtained on an Illumina HiSeq 2500. Unique molecular identifiers were incorporated into TCR beta cDNA libraries to reduce PCR and sequencing biases. Every 1 to 10 million input T cells yielded 500,000 or so cDNA molecules, meaning each molecule approximated one T cell. The same protocol used for the earlier healthy control dataset was applied to prepare and sequence the patient libraries. Samples belonging to the same batch were prepared together, multiplexed and sequenced on a shared HiSeq lane. Processing in the source paper ran as follows. Raw barcoded reads were processed with MIGEC, discarding single-read molecular identifier groups before consensus assembly and CDR3 extraction. Clonotype tables were post-analysed with VDJtools, and diversity was normalized by down-sampling all datasets to the smallest sample size. Repertoire overlap clustering matched CDR3 amino acid but not nucleotide sequences to correct batch-related cross-sample contamination. TCRdb passed the public sequencing reads through fastp at Q25 and MiXCR, retaining productive beta sequences. Identical CDR3 protein sequences are pooled into one entry, listed with their most common genes and DNA. What appears here as the V and J calls and clone size reflects TCRdb's work, not the paper's. This sample comprises more than 500,000 distinct CDR3 sequences, less than 40% of them detected only once. Roughly 6% of the sample lies in the top ten.

Trimming costs V 2 bases and J 3 bases, and their ends lie 16 bases apart. The CDR1 and CDR2 encoded by the germline V gene are SNHLY and FYNNEI. From cysteine to phenylalanine, the CDR3 is 16 amino acids long. The kept DNA is CDR3 alone, 48 bases in frame from the first base. To demonstrate the VDJtools post-analysis software, the study profiled TCR beta repertoires from the peripheral blood of about a dozen young patients with multiple sclerosis. The multiple sclerosis patients were children and adolescents between 6 and 15 years of age. This sequence uses TRBV2 and TRBJ1-1; the D segment could be TRBD1, given 5 matching bases. This receptor was taken from a girl younger than 18 with multiple sclerosis. The source material was blood. The CDR3 here reads CASSEMGLSWDTEAFF. The nucleotide sequence is given as TGTGCCAGCAGTGAAATGGGACTCAGCTGGGACACTGAAGCTTTCTTT.